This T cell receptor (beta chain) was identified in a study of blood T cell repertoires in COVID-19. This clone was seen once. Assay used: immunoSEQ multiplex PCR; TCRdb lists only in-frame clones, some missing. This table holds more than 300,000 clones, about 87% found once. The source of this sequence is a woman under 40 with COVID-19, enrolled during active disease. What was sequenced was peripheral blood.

The DNA for the CDR3 is TGTGCCAGTAGTGGGGACAGTGAAGAGACCCAGTACTTC. It codes for CASSGDSEETQYF. The chain uses TRBV19 and TRBJ2-5, with 7 bases aligning to TRBD1. Losses at the gene ends were 5 bases for V and 3 bases for J; bases not matched to a gene: 3. The CDR3 has 13 amino acids. Germline CDR1 and CDR2: LNHDA and SQIVND (reference sequence).